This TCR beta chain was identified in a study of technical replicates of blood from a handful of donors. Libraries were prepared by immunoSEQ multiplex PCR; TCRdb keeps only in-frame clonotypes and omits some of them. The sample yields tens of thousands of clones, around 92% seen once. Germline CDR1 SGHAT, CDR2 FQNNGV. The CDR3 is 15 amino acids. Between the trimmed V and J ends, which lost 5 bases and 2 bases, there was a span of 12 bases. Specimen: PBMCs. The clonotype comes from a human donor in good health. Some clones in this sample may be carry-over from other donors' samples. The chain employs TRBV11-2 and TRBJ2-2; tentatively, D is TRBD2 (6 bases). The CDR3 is CASSPQTSNTGELFF. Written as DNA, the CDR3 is TGTGCCAGCAGCCCGCAGACTAGTAACACCGGGGAGCTGTTTTTT.